The present T cell receptor beta chain was sequenced within a study of blood T cell repertoires in COVID-19. About the research overall: COVID-19 samples from acute and convalescent phases originated in the United States, Italy and Spain.

CDR3 length equals 17 residues. V trimming: 1 base; J trimming: 2 bases; junction bases outside the gene matches: 9. Germline CDR1 and CDR2: SGHTA and FQGNSA. Clones were sequenced by immunoSEQ multiplex PCR, and TCRdb holds only the in-frame ones, with some missing. The table lists 110,000 or so clones, roughly 84% of them singletons. What was sequenced was peripheral blood. The receptor's source is a woman between 65 and 79 years old who had recovered from COVID-19. The rearrangement uses TRBV7-2 and TRBJ2-3; TRBD2 agrees at 7 bases. CDR3 loop: CASSLGLVGRPTDTQYF. The CDR3 DNA is TGTGCCAGCAGCTTAGGCCTGGTCGGGAGGCCCACAGATACGCAGTATTTT. Variable domain in full (rest from reference TRBV7-2 and TRBJ2-3): GAGVSQSPSNKVTEKGKDVELRCDPISGHTALYWYRQSLGQGLEFLIYFQGNSAPDKSGLPSDRFSAERTGGSVSTLTIQRTQQEDSAVYLCASSLGLVGRPTDTQYFGPGTRLTVL.